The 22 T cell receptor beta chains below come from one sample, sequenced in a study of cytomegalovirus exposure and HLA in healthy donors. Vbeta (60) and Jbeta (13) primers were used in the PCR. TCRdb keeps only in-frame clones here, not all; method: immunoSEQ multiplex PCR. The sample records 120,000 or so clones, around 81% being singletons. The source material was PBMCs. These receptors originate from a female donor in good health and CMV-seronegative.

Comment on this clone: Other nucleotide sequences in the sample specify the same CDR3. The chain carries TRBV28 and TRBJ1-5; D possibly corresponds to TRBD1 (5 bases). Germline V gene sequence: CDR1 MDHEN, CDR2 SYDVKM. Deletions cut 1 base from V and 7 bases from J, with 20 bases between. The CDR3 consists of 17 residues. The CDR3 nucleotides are TGTGCCAGCAGTTTATCGGGGGTCAGGGCACGGCGGCAGCCCCAGCATTTT. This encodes CASSLSGVRARRQPQHF. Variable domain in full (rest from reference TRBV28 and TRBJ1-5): DVKVTQSSRYLVKRTGEKVFLECVQDMDHENMFWYRQDPGLGLRLIYFSYDVKMKEKGDIPEGYSVSREKKERFSLILESASTNQTSMYLCASSLSGVRARRQPQHFGDGTRLSIL.

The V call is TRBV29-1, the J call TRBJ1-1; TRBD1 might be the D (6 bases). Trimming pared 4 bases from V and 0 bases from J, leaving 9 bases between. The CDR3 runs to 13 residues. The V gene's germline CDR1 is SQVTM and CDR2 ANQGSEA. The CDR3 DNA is TGCAGCGTTGTGGGACAAATGAACACTGAAGCTTTCTTT. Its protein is CSVVGQMNTEAFF.

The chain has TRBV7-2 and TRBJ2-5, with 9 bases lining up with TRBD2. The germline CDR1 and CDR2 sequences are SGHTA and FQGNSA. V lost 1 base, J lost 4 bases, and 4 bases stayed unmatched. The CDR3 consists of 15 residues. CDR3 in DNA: TGTGCCAGCAGCTTAGGTAGCGGGAGTAGAGAGACCCAGTACTTC. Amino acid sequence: CASSLGSGSRETQYF.

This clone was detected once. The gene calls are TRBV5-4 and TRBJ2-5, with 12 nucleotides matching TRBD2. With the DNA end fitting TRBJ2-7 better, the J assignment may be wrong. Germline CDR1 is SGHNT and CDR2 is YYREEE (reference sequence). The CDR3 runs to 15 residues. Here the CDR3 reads CASSATSGSRYEQYF. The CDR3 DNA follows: TGTGCCAGCAGCGCGACTAGCGGGAGTCGATACGAGCAGTACTTC.

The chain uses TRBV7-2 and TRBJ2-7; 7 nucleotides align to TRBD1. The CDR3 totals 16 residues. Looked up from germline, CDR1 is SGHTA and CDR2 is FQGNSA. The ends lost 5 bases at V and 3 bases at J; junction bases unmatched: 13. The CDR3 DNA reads TGTGCCAGCAGCCCAGCCGGGGACAGCGTTTACTACGAGCAGTACTTC. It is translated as CASSPAGDSVYYEQYF.

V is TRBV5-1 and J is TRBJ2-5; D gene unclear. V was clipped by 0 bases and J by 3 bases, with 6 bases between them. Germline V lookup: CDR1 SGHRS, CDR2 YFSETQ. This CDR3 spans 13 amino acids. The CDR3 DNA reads TGCGCCAGCAGCTTGGCCGCGGAAGAGACCCAGTACTTC. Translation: CASSLAAEETQYF.

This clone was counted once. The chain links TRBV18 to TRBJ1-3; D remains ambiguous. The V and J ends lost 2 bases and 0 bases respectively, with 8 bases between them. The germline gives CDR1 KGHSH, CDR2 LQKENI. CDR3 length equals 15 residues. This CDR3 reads CASSPGGYSGNTIYF. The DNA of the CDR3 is TGTGCCAGCTCACCAGGAGGGTACTCTGGAAACACCATATATTTT.

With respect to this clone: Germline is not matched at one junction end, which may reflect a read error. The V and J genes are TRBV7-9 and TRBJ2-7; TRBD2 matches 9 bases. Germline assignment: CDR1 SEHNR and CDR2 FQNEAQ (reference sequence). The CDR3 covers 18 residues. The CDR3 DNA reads TGTTCCAGCAGCTTTAGCGGGAGCCATTCTCTTCCTCTGGGTGAGCAGTACTTC. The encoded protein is CSSSFSGSHSLPLGEQYF.

CDR3 sequence: CASSHPGTRLHEQFF. The CDR3 DNA follows: TGTGCCAGCAGCCACCCCGGGACTAGACTCCATGAGCAGTTCTTC. J is TRBJ2-1 and V is TRBV14, with 8 bases lining up with TRBD2. The CDR3 extends over 15 amino acids. Germline V CDR1 and CDR2: SGHDN, FVKESK. With V trimmed by 3 bases and J by 8 bases, 9 bases remained unmatched.

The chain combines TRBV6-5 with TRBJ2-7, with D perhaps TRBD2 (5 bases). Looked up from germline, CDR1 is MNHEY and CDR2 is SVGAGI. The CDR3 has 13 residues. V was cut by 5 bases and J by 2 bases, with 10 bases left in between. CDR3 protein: CASSPNSAYEQYF. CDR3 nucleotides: TGTGCCAGCAGTCCTAATAGCGCCTACGAGCAGTACTTC.

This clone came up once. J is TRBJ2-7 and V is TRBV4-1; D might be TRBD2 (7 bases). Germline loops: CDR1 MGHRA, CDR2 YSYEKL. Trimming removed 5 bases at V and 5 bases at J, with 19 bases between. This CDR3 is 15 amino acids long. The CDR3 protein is CASSAQQGSGDEQYF. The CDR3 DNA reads TGCGCCAGCAGCGCACAACAGGGAAGCGGGGACGAGCAGTACTTC.

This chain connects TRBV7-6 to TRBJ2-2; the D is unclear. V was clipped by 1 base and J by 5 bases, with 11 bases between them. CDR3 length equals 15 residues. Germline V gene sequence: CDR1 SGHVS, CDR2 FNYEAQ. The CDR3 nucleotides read TGTGCCAGCAGCTTAGGACAAGTGACGACCGGGGAGCTGTTTTTT. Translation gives CASSLGQVTTGELFF.

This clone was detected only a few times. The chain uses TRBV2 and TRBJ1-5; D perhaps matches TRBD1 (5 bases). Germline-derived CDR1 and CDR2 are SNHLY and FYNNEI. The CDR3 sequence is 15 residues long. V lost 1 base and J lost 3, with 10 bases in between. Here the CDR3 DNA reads TGTGCCAGCAGTGAAGGTATACAGGTCAATCAGCCCCAGCATTTT. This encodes CASSEGIQVNQPQHF.

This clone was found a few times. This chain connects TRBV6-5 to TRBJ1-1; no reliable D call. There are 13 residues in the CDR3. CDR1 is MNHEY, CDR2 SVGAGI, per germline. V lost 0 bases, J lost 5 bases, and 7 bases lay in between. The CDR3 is CASSYSRWTEAFF. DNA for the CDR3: TGTGCCAGCAGTTACTCGCGTTGGACTGAAGCTTTCTTT.

This chain's CDR3 is CASTKQGANTEAFF. DNA of the CDR3: TGTGCCAGCACGAAACAGGGGGCGAACACTGAAGCTTTCTTT. V gene TRBV18 combines with J gene TRBJ1-1; 9 bases are a match to TRBD1. The CDR3 runs to 14 residues. V trimming: 8 bases; J trimming: 1 base; junction bases outside the gene matches: 5. Germline lookup yields CDR1 KGHSH and CDR2 LQKENI.

In DNA form, the CDR3 reads TGCGCCAGCAGCTTGACAGCCGAGCAGTACTTC. It encodes CASSLTAEQYF. J is TRBJ2-7 and V is TRBV5-1; D ambiguous. Trimming removed 1 base from V and 6 bases from J, with 5 bases in between. The CDR3 has 11 residues. In germline, CDR1 is SGHRS, CDR2 YFSETQ.

This CDR3 is CASSLSSSYSYEQYF. Here the CDR3 DNA reads TGTGCCAGCAGTTTATCGTCCAGTTACTCCTACGAGCAGTACTTC. V usage is TRBV27 and J usage is TRBJ2-7; D unclear. Trimming shortened V by 0 bases and J by 0 bases, and 9 bases separated the two germline ends. The CDR3 is 15 amino acids. Per germline, CDR1 MNHEY and CDR2 SMNVEV (reference sequence).

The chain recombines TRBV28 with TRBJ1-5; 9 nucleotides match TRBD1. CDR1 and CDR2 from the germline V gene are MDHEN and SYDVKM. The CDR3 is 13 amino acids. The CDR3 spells CAWGTGLNQPQHF. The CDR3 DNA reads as TGTGCATGGGGGACAGGGCTGAATCAGCCCCAGCATTTT. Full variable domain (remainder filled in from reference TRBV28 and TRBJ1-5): DVKVTQSSRYLVKRTGEKVFLECVQDMDHENMFWYRQDPGLGLRLIYFSYDVKMKEKGDIPEGYSVSREKKERFSLILESASTNQTSMYLCAWGTGLNQPQHFGDGTRLSIL.

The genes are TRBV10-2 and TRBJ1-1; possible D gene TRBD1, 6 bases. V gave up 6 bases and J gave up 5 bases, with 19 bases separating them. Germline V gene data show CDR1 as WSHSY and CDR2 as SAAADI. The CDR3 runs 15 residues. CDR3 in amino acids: CASRRSGGGETEAFF. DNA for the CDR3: TGCGCCAGCAGACGTTCGGGTGGGGGCGAGACTGAAGCTTTCTTT.

CDR3 region: CASSLRELDRPYYEQYF. DNA of the CDR3: TGTGCCAGCAGCTTAAGGGAACTAGATCGGCCCTATTACGAGCAGTACTTC. The chain is built from TRBV11-3 and TRBJ2-7; D might be TRBD2 (5 bases). Trimming removed 2 bases at V and 4 bases at J, with 21 bases between. CDR1 SGHNT and CDR2 YENEEA come from the germline V gene. CDR3 length: 17 residues. The entire variable domain, with the rest obtained from reference TRBV11-3 and TRBJ2-7, is as follows: EAGVVQSPRYKIIEKKQPVAFWCNPISGHNTLYWYLQNLGQGPELLIRYENEEAVDDSQLPKDRFSAERLKGVDSTLKIQPAELGDSAVYLCASSLRELDRPYYEQYFGPGTRLTVT.

CDR3 sequence (DNA): TGTGCCAGCAGGAACGGGCTAGCGGGAGTCGGGGCGCAGTATTTT. Translated: CASRNGLAGVGAQYF. V gene TRBV6-6 combines with J gene TRBJ2-3; 10 bases match TRBD2. The CDR3 is made up of 15 amino acids. From germline, CDR1 is MNHNY and CDR2 SVGAGI (reference sequence). V was clipped by 6 bases and J by 10 bases; unmatched bases: 13.

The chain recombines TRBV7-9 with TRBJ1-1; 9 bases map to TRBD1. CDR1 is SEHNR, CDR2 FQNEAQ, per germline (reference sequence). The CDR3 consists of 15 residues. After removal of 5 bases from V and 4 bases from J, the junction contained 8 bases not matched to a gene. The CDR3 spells CASSSPGQGVTEAFF. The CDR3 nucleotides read TGTGCCAGCAGCAGCCCGGGACAGGGTGTCACTGAAGCTTTCTTT.